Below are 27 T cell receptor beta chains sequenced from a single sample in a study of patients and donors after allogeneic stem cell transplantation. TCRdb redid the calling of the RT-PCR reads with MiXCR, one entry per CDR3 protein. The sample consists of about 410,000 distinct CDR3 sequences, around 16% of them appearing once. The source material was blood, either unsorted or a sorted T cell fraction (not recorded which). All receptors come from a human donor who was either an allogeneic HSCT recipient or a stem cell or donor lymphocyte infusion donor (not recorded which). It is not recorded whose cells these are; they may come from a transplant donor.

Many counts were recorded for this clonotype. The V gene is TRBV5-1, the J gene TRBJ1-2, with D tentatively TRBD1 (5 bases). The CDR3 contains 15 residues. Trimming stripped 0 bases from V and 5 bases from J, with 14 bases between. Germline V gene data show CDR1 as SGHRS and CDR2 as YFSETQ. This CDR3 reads CASSLDGTQGYGYTF. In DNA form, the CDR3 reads TGCGCCAGCAGCTTGGACGGGACTCAGGGTTATGGCTACACCTTC.

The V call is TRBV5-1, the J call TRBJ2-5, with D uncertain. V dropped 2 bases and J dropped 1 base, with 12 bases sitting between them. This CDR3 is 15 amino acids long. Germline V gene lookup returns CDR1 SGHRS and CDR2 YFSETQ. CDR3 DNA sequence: TGCGCCAGCAGCTTCCTCGACGATTCCCAAGAGACCCAGTACTTC. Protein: CASSFLDDSQETQYF. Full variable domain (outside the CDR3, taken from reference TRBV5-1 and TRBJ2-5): KAGVTQTPRYLIKTRGQQVTLSCSPISGHRSVSWYQQTPGQGLQFLFEYFSETQRNKGNFPGRFSGRQFSNSRSEMNVSTLELGDSALYLCASSFLDDSQETQYFGPGTRLLVL.

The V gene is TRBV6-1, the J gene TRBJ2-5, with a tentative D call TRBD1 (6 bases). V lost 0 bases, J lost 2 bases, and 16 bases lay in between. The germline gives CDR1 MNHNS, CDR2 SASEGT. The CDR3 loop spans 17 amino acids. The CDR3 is CASSEAHRAFTQETQYF. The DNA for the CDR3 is TGTGCCAGCAGTGAAGCCCACAGGGCATTCACTCAAGAGACCCAGTACTTC.

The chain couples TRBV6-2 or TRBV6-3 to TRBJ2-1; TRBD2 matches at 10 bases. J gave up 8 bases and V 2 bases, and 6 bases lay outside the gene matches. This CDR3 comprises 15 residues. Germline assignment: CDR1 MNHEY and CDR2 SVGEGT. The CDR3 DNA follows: TGTGCCAGCAGTTACCCCAGCGGGGGGGTAGATGAGCAGTTCTTC. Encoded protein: CASSYPSGGVDEQFF.

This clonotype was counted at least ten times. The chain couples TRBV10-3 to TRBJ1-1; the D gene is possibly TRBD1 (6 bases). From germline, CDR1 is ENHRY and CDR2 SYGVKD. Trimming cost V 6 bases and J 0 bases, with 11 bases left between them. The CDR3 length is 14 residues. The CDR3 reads CAIRGGGMNTEAFF. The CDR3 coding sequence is TGTGCCATCAGGGGTGGGGGCATGAACACTGAAGCTTTCTTT.

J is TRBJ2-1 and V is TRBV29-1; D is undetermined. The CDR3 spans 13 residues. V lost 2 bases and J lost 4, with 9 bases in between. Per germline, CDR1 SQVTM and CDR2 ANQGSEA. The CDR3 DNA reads TGCAGCGTTGAAATGGGGAAATACAATGAGCAGTTCTTC. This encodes CSVEMGKYNEQFF.

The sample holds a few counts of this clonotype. The CDR3 loop is CASSLVRPYSGNTIYF. The CDR3 bases are TGTGCCAGCAGTTTGGTCAGACCGTACTCTGGAAACACCATATATTTT. J is TRBJ1-3 and V is TRBV12-3 or TRBV12-4; the D is unclear. The CDR3 loop spans 16 amino acids. V lost 3 bases to trimming and J lost 0 bases, with 12 bases between them.

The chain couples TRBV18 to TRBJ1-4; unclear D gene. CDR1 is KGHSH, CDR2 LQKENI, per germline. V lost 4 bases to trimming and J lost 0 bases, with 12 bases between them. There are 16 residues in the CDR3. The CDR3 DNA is TGTGCCAGCTCACTGGACGGGTATGCAACTAATGAAAAACTGTTTTTT. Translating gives CASSLDGYATNEKLFF.

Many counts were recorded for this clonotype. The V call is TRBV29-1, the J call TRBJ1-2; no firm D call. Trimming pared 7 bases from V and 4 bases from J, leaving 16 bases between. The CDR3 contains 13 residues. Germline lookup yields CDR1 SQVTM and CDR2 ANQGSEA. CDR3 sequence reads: CSAAMGSSYGYTF. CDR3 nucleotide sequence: TGCAGCGCTGCGATGGGATCTAGCTATGGCTACACCTTC.

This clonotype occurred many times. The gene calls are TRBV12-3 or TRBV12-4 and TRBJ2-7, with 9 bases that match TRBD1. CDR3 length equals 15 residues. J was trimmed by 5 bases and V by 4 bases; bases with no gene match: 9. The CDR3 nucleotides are TGTGCCAGCAGTTCCACCGGGACAGGGAGAAACGAGCAGTACTTC. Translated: CASSSTGTGRNEQYF.

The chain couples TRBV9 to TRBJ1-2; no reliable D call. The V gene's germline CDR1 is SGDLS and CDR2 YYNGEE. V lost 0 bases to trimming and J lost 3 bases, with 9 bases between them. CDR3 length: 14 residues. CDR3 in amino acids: CASSVGWGDYGYTF. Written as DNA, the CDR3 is TGTGCCAGCAGCGTAGGTTGGGGTGACTATGGCTACACCTTC.

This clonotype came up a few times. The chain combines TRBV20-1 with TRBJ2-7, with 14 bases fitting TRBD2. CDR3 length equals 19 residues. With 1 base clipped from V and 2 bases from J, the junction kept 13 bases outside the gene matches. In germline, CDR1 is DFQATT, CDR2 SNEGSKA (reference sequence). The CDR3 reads CSARVTGTSGRGNPYEQYF. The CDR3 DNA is TGCAGTGCTAGAGTTACCGGGACTAGCGGGAGAGGTAACCCCTACGAGCAGTACTTC.

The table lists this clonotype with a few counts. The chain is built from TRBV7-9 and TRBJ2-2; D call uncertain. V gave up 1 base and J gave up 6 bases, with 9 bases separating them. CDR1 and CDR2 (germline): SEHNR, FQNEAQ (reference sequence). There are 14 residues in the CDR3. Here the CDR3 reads CASSLGRVPGELFF. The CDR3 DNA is TGTGCCAGCAGCTTAGGCCGGGTTCCCGGGGAGCTGTTTTTT.

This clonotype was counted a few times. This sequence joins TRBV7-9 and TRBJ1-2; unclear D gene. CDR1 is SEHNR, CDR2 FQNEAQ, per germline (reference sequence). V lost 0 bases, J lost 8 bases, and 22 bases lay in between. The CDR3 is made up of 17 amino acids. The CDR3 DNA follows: TGTGCCAGCAGCTTAGCGCTCACCGGGCCGGATTTCGGCGGCTACACCTTC. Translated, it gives CASSLALTGPDFGGYTF.

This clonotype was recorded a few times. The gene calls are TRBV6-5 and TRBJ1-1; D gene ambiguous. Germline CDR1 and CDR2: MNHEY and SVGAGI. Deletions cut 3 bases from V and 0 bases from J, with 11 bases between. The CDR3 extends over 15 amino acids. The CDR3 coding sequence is TGTGCCAGCAGTTATCAACGGACCATGAACACTGAAGCTTTCTTT. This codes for CASSYQRTMNTEAFF.

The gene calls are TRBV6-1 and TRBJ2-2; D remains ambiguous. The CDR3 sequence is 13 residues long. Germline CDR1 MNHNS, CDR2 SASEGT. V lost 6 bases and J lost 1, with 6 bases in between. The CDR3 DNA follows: TGTGCCAGCAGAGGACGGAACACCGGGGAGCTGTTTTTT. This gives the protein CASRGRNTGELFF.

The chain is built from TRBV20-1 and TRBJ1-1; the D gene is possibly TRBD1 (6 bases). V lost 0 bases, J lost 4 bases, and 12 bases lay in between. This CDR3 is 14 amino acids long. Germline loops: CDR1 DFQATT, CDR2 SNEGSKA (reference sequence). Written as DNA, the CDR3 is TGCAGTGCTAGAGATTGGGGGGCAGTCACTGAAGCTTTCTTT. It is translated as CSARDWGAVTEAFF.

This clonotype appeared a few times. The CDR3 nucleotides are TGTGCCAGCAGTGACGAGGTTTCGGTTCCCAATGAGCAGTTCTTC. The encoded protein is CASSDEVSVPNEQFF. This chain uses TRBV6-4 with TRBJ2-1; D ambiguous. Trimming left V 2 bases short and J 6 bases short, with 14 bases between. Germline-derived CDR1 and CDR2 are MRHNA and SNTAGT. This CDR3 is 15 amino acids long.

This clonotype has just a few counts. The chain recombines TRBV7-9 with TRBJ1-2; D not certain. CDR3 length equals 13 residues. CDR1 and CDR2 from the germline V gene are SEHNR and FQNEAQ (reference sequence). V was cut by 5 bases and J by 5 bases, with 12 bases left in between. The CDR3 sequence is CASSPIGVYGYTF. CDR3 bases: TGTGCCAGCAGCCCCATAGGAGTTTATGGCTACACCTTC.

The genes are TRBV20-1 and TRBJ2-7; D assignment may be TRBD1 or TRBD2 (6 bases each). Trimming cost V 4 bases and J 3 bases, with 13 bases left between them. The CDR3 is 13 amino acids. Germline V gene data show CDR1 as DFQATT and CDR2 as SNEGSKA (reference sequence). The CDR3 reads CSATGGRFYEQYF. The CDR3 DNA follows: TGCAGTGCTACCGGGGGCAGGTTCTACGAGCAGTACTTC.

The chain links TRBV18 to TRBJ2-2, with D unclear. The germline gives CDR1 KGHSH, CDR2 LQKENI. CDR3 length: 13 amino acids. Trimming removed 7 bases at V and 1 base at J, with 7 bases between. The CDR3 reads CASLAMNTGELFF. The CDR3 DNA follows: TGTGCCAGCTTGGCTATGAACACCGGGGAGCTGTTTTTT.

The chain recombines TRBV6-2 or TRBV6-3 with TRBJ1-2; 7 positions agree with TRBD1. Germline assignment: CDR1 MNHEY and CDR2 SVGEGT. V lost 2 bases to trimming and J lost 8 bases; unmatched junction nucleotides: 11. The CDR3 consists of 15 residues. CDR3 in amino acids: CASSYADRVGYGYTF. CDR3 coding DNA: TGTGCCAGCAGTTACGCTGACAGGGTCGGCTACGGCTACACCTTC.

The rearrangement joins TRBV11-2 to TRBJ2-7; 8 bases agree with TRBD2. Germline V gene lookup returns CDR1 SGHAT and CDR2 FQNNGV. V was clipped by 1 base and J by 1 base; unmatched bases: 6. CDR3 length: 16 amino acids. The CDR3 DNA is TGTGCCAGCAGCTTAGTGAGCCGCGGGAGGTCCTACGAGCAGTACTTC. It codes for CASSLVSRGRSYEQYF.

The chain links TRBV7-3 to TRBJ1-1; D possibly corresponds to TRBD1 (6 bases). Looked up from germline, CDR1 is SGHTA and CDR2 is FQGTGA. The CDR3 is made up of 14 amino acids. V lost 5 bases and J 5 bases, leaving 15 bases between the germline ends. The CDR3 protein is CASSNHTGLTEAFF. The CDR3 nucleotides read TGTGCCAGCAGCAACCATACAGGGCTGACTGAAGCTTTCTTT.

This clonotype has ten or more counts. CDR3 sequence (DNA): TGCGCCAGCAGCCAAGATCTTACAGTGAATTCACCCCTCCACTTT. Amino acids: CASSQDLTVNSPLHF. The chain links TRBV4-3 to TRBJ1-6; D is undetermined. V was pared by 0 bases and J by 7 bases, with 10 bases between. CDR1 is LGHNA, CDR2 YSLEER, per germline. This CDR3 region has 15 residues.

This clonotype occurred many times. The CDR3 DNA reads TGCAGTGCCCTGACTAGGGAGGGTTACTCCTACAATGAGCAGTTCTTC. Amino acids: CSALTREGYSYNEQFF. This chain connects TRBV20-1 to TRBJ2-1; TRBD2 agrees at 7 bases. This CDR3 contains 16 residues. Germline V gives CDR1 DFQATT, CDR2 SNEGSKA (reference sequence). J lost 0 bases, V lost 6 bases, and 11 bases had no gene match.

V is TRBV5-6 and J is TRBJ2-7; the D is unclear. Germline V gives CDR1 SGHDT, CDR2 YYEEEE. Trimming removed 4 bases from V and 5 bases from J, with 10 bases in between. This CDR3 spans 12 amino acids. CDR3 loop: CASSRNRNEQYF. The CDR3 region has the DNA TGTGCCAGCAGCCGGAACCGAAACGAGCAGTACTTC.